The 19 T cell receptor beta chains in this list originate from one sample, sequenced in a study of T cells in Graves' hyperthyroidism and ophthalmopathy. Amplified TCR beta CDR3 regions derived from RNA transcripts. First-round RT-PCR of the TCR CDR3 relied on the HTBI primer set. TCRdb called the multiplex PCR reads again in MiXCR, with one record for every CDR3 protein. Of 300,000 to 400,000 distinct CDR3 sequences in the sample, about 13% are singletons; the top ten hold 9.2%. The sample consisted of blood. Receptors originate from a woman between 18 and 29 years old with Graves' hyperthyroidism.

V and J are TRBV29-1 and TRBJ1-2; D possibly corresponds to TRBD1 (6 bases). Trimming left V 4 bases short and J 7 bases short, with 19 bases between. CDR3 length: 14 amino acids. The germline V gene has CDR1 SQVTM and CDR2 ANQGSEA. The CDR3 DNA reads TGCAGCGTTGGGGGGGCACAGGGAGGGGGTGGCTACACCTTC. Translation gives CSVGGAQGGGGYTF.

The chain couples TRBV28 to TRBJ2-1; a possible D gene is TRBD2 (6 bases). Between the trimmed V and J ends, which lost 6 bases and 0 bases, there was a span of 15 bases. CDR3 length: 16 residues. Germline-derived CDR1 and CDR2 are MDHEN and SYDVKM. The CDR3 coding sequence is TGTGCCAGCAGCCCCTTGGAGGGGAGCTCCTACAATGAGCAGTTCTTC. It yields the protein CASSPLEGSSYNEQFF. Full variable domain (remainder filled in from reference TRBV28 and TRBJ2-1): DVKVTQSSRYLVKRTGEKVFLECVQDMDHENMFWYRQDPGLGLRLIYFSYDVKMKEKGDIPEGYSVSREKKERFSLILESASTNQTSMYLCASSPLEGSSYNEQFFGPGTRLTVL.

V usage is TRBV25-1 and J usage is TRBJ2-7; 9 bases are shared with TRBD1. This CDR3 comprises 16 residues. After removal of 4 bases from V and 1 base from J, the junction contained 8 bases not matched to a gene. Per the germline V gene, CDR1 is MGHDK and CDR2 is SYGVNS. The CDR3 region has the DNA TGTGCCAGCAGTGGCGCTGGGACAGGGTTGTCCTACGAGCAGTACTTC. This encodes CASSGAGTGLSYEQYF.

This clonotype was counted ten times or more. The chain recombines TRBV7-9 with TRBJ1-6; a weak D match, TRBD1 (5 bases). V lost 3 bases and J 4 bases, leaving 10 bases between the germline ends. The CDR3 is 15 residues long. CDR1 and CDR2 from the germline V gene are SEHNR and FQNEAQ (reference sequence). The CDR3 DNA reads as TGTGCCAGCAGCTTTGGGACCGGTTATAATTCACCCCTCCACTTT. Protein sequence: CASSFGTGYNSPLHF.

This clonotype occurred many times. The DNA of the CDR3 is TGTGCCACCAGTGATTTGGCGACAGGCGGCGAGCAGTACTTC. Translation: CATSDLATGGEQYF. J is TRBJ2-7 and V is TRBV24-1; the D gene is possibly TRBD1 (6 bases). V was cut by 0 bases and J by 6 bases, with 11 bases left in between. The CDR3 loop spans 14 amino acids. Germline loops: CDR1 KGHDR, CDR2 SFDVKD.

This clonotype was recorded a few times. The chain recombines TRBV20-1 with TRBJ1-6; D unclear. Trimming shortened V by 0 bases and J by 12 bases, and 12 bases separated the two germline ends. CDR1 is DFQATT and CDR2 is SNEGSKA in the germline V gene (reference sequence). The CDR3 spans 13 residues. CDR3 sequence (DNA): TGCAGTGCTAGAGAATCGGGGTGGGTACCCCTCCACTTT. Amino acids: CSARESGWVPLHF.

The chain has TRBV3-1 and TRBJ2-2; tentative D call: TRBD1 (6 bases). The CDR3 has 17 amino acids. The germline gives CDR1 LGHDT, CDR2 YNNKEL (reference sequence). Trimming removed 4 bases at V and 4 bases at J, with 19 bases between. The CDR3 DNA reads as TGTGCCAGCAGCCCCCACATAAGAACAGGGTCCACCGGGGAGCTGTTTTTT. This encodes CASSPHIRTGSTGELFF. The complete variable domain, with remaining parts taken from reference TRBV3-1 and TRBJ2-2, reads DTAVSQTPKYLVTQMGNDKSIKCEQNLGHDTMYWYKQDSKKFLKIMFSYNNKELIINETVPNRFSPKSPDKAHLNLHINSLELGDSAVYFCASSPHIRTGSTGELFFGEGSRLTVL.

Ten or more counts support this clonotype. This chain connects TRBV20-1 to TRBJ1-1; D uncertain. Germline CDR1 is DFQATT and CDR2 is SNEGSKA (reference sequence). With 6 bases removed from V and 3 bases from J, the gap between germline ends came to 11 bases. The CDR3 sequence is 12 residues long. The CDR3 DNA is TGCAGTGCCACCCCCGGGGACACTGAAGCTTTCTTT. Its translation: CSATPGDTEAFF.

This clonotype came up many times. The genes are TRBV7-9 and TRBJ2-3; tentative D call: TRBD2 (5 bases). The CDR3 totals 19 residues. CDR1 is SEHNR and CDR2 is FQNEAQ in the germline V gene (reference sequence). V was shortened by 6 bases and J by 3 bases, with 28 bases between the two germline ends. CDR3 nucleotide sequence: TGTGCCAGCAGTCCCGAGATCTTACAGCGTCACACTAGGACAGATACGCAGTATTTT. It yields the protein CASSPEILQRHTRTDTQYF.

Only a few counts were recorded for this clonotype. CDR3 in amino acids: CASSQGLAGVSGELFF. The CDR3 nucleotides are TGTGCCAGCAGCCAGGGACTAGCGGGAGTGTCCGGGGAGCTGTTTTTT. The chain couples TRBV7-8 to TRBJ2-2, with 14 bases that match TRBD2. There are 16 residues in the CDR3. With 5 bases clipped from V and 6 bases from J, the junction kept 5 bases outside the gene matches. Germline V CDR1 and CDR2: SGHVS, FQNEAQ. Looking up the rest from reference TRBV7-8 and TRBJ2-2 gives the full variable domain: GAGVSQSPRYKVAKRGQDVALRCDPISGHVSLFWYQQALGQGPEFLTYFQNEAQLDKSGLPSDRFFAERPEGSVSTLKIQRTQQEDSAVYLCASSQGLAGVSGELFFGEGSRLTVL.

Ten or more counts support this clonotype. V and J are TRBV20-1 and TRBJ2-5; 7 bases map to TRBD1. Germline V gives CDR1 DFQATT, CDR2 SNEGSKA (reference sequence). Germline trimming cut 0 bases from V and 2 bases from J; bases unmatched to any gene: 21. The CDR3 is 20 amino acids. CDR3 protein: CSARDYGGNPRGPIQETQYF. The CDR3 bases are TGCAGTGCTAGAGATTACGGTGGGAATCCTAGGGGGCCCATTCAAGAGACCCAGTACTTC.

The chain couples TRBV25-1 to TRBJ1-3; D uncertain. Germline CDR1 reads MGHDK; CDR2 reads SYGVNS. CDR3 length: 12 residues. V lost 1 base and J 7 bases, leaving 5 bases between the germline ends. The CDR3 is CASSEFKNTIYF. The CDR3 region has the DNA TGTGCCAGCAGTGAATTCAAGAACACCATATATTTT.

This clonotype came up many times. The J gene is TRBJ2-4, the V gene TRBV24-1; tentatively, D is TRBD1 (6 bases). Between the trimmed V and J ends, which lost 0 bases and 0 bases, there was a span of 11 bases. CDR1 and CDR2 (germline): KGHDR, SFDVKD. This CDR3 is 17 amino acids long. Written as DNA, the CDR3 is TGTGCCACCAGTGATTTGGGCAGGGGATTAGCCAAAAACATTCAGTACTTC. Amino acid sequence: CATSDLGRGLAKNIQYF.

In its sample, this clonotype was seen many times. The chain is built from TRBV20-1 and TRBJ2-5, with D uncertain. Per the germline V gene, CDR1 is DFQATT and CDR2 is SNEGSKA (reference sequence). This CDR3 has 12 residues. With 6 bases removed from V and 2 bases from J, the gap between germline ends came to 10 bases. The CDR3 bases are TGCAGTGCCCCACTACAGCAAGAGACCCAGTACTTC. Translation: CSAPLQQETQYF.

The sample holds a few counts of this clonotype. This chain connects TRBV11-2 to TRBJ1-4; 8 bases map to TRBD1. This CDR3 region has 14 residues. V dropped 5 bases and J dropped 8; count of bases not matched to a gene: 7. Germline lookup yields CDR1 SGHAT and CDR2 FQNNGV. The CDR3 is CASSRQGIQEKLFF. The CDR3 DNA is TGTGCCAGCAGCCGACAGGGGATCCAAGAAAAACTGTTTTTT.

Ten or more counts support this clonotype. The chain recombines TRBV27 with TRBJ1-2, with a possible D match to TRBD1 (5 bases). CDR3 length: 15 residues. The ends were cut back, 2 bases at V and 4 bases at J, with 14 bases in the middle. Looked up from germline, CDR1 is MNHEY and CDR2 is SMNVEV (reference sequence). The CDR3 spells CASSLGGGTAYGYTF. The CDR3 DNA sequence: TGTGCCAGCAGTTTAGGCGGGGGGACGGCCTATGGCTACACCTTC.

This clonotype was observed at least ten times. The chain couples TRBV3-1 to TRBJ2-1, with TRBD2 matching over 8 bases. The junction had 6 bases not matched to a gene; V was cut back by 2 bases and J by 12 bases. CDR1 and CDR2 (germline): LGHDT, YNNKEL (reference sequence). The CDR3 runs to 13 residues. CDR3 sequence reads: CASSQTPAGAQFF. Written as DNA, the CDR3 is TGTGCCAGCAGCCAAACTCCAGCGGGAGCGCAGTTCTTC.

This clonotype was found a few times. The chain combines TRBV12-3 or TRBV12-4 with TRBJ2-2; 11 positions agree with TRBD1. The CDR3 length is 14 residues. The V and J ends lost 6 bases and 8 bases, in that order; junction bases with no gene match: 5. DNA for the CDR3: TGTGCCAGCAGACGGGACAGGGGGTCGGGGGAGCTGTTTTTT. Translating it yields CASRRDRGSGELFF.

Many counts were recorded for this clonotype. Without the conserved terminal phenylalanine or tryptophan, this CDR3 likely stems from a read error. The V gene is TRBV6-1, the J gene TRBJ1-1; weak D call: TRBD1 (5 bases). The germline V gene encodes CDR1 MNHNS and CDR2 SASEGT. Trimming stripped 8 bases from V and 6 bases from J, with 10 bases between. The CDR3 is 11 amino acids. DNA of the CDR3: TGTGCCAGCCGGGACGTCTCTGAAGCTTTCCTT. Translating gives CASRDVSEAFL.